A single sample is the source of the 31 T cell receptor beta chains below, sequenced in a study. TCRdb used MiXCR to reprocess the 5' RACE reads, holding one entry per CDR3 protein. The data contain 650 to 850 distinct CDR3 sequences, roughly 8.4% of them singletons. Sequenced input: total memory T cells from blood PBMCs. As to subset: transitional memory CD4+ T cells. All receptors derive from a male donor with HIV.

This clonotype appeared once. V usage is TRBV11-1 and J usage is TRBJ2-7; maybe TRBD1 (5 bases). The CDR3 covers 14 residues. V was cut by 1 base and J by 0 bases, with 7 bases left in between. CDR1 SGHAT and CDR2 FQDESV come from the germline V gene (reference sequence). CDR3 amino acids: CASSLGQSSYEQYF. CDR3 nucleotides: TGTGCCAGCAGCTTAGGACAGAGCTCCTACGAGCAGTACTTC.

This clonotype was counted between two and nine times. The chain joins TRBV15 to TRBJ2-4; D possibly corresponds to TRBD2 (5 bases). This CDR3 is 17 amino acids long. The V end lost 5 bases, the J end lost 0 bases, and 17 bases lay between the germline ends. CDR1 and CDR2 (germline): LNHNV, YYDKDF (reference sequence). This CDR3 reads CATSAMTTPVAKNIQYF. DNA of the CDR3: TGTGCCACCAGCGCGATGACTACTCCTGTAGCCAAAAACATTCAGTACTTC.

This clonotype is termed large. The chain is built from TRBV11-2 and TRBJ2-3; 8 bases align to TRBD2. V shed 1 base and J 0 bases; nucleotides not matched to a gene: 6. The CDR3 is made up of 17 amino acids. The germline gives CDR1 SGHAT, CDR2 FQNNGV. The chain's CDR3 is CASSLGPAGVSTDTQYF. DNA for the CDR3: TGTGCCAGCAGCTTAGGTCCAGCGGGAGTCAGCACAGATACGCAGTATTTT.

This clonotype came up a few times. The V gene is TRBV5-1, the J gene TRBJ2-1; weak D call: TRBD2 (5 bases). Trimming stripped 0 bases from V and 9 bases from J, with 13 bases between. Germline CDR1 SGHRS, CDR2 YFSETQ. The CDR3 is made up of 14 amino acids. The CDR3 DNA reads TGCGCCAGCAGCTTGGCTCGGGATCGGAGTGAGCAGTTCTTC. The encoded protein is CASSLARDRSEQFF.

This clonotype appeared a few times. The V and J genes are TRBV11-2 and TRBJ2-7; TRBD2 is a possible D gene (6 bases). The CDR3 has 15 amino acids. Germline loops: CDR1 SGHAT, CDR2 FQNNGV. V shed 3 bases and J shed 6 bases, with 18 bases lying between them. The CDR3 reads CASSFGGLLGGEQYF. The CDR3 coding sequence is TGTGCCAGCAGCTTTGGGGGGTTACTGGGAGGCGAGCAGTACTTC.

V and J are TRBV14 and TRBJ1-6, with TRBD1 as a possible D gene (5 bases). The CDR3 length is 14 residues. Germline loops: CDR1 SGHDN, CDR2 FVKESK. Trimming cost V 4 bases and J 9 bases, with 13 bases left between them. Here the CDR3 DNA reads TGTGCCAGCAGCCGTGGGGGATCGGGTTCACCCCTCCACTTT. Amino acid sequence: CASSRGGSGSPLHF.

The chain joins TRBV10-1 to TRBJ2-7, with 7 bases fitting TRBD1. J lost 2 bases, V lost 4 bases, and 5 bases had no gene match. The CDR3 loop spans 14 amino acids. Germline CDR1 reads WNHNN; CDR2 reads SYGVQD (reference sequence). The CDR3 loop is CASSGGQEPYEQYF. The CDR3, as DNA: TGCGCCAGCAGTGGCGGACAGGAACCCTACGAGCAGTACTTC.

CDR3 DNA: TGTGCCACCAGCAGAGAACGGGAGGCCTACGAGCAGTACTTC. Translated, it gives CATSREREAYEQYF. The chain combines TRBV15 with TRBJ2-7, with TRBD2 matching over 7 bases. V was clipped by 0 bases and J by 2 bases; unmatched bases: 1. Germline V gives CDR1 LNHNV, CDR2 YYDKDF (reference sequence). The CDR3 is made up of 14 amino acids.

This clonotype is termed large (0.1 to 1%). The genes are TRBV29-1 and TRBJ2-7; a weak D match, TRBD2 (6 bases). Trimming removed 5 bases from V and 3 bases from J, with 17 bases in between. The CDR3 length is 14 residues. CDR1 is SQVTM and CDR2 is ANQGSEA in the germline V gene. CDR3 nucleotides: TGCAGCGTTAACCCGGGAGAAGCCTACTACGAGCAGTACTTC. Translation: CSVNPGEAYYEQYF.

DNA for the CDR3: TGTGCCAGCAACCGGGACAGAACTAACTATGGCTACACCTTC. Protein product: CASNRDRTNYGYTF. The V call is TRBV6-6, the J call TRBJ1-2; 7 bases match TRBD1. CDR1 and CDR2 from the germline V gene are MNHNY and SVGAGI (reference sequence). V lost 7 bases and J lost 0; bases outside the gene matches: 5. The CDR3 has 14 residues.

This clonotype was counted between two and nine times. CDR3 residues: CASSLRNEQFF. CDR3 sequence (DNA): TGTGCCAGCTCCCTAAGGAATGAGCAGTTCTTC. This rearrangement joins TRBV7-9 to TRBJ2-1; D ambiguous. The CDR3 is 11 residues long. CDR1 SEHNR and CDR2 FQNEAQ come from the germline V gene (reference sequence). Trimming removed 8 bases at V and 7 bases at J, with 9 bases between.

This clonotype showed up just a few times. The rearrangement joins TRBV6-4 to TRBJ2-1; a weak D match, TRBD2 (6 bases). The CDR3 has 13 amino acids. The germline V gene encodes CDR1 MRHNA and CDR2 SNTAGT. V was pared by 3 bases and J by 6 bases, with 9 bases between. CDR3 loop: CASSERLGNEQFF. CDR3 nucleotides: TGTGCCAGCAGTGAGCGACTAGGCAATGAGCAGTTCTTC.

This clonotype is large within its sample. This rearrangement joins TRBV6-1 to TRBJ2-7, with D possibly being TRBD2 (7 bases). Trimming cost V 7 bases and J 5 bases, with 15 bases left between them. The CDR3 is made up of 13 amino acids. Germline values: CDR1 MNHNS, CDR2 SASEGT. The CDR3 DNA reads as TGTGCCAGCAAGAGGGGGGGTGTGGACGAGCAGTACTTC. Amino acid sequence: CASKRGGVDEQYF.

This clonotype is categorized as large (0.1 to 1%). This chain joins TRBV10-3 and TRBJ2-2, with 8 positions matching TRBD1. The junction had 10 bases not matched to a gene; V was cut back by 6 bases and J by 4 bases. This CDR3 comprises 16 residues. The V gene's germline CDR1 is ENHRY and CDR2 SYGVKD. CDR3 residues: CAIRAQGAYRTGELFF. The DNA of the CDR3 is TGTGCCATCAGGGCCCAGGGGGCGTATCGCACCGGGGAGCTGTTTTTT.

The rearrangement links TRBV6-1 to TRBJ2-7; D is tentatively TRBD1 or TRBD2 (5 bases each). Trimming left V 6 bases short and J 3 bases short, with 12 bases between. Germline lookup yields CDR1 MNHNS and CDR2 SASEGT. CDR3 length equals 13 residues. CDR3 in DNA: TGTGCCAGCAGGTCCGGGACCAACTACGAGCAGTACTTC. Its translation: CASRSGTNYEQYF.

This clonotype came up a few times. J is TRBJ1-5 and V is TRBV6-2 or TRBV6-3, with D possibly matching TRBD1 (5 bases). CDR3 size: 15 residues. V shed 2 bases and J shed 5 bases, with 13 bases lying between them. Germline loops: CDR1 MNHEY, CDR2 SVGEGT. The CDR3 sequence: CASSYRARGDQPQHF. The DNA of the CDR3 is TGTGCCAGCAGTTACCGGGCCCGGGGGGATCAGCCCCAGCATTTT.

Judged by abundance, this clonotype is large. The CDR3 sequence: CASSRTDTQYF. CDR3 coding DNA: TGTGCCAGCAGCCGCACAGATACGCAGTATTTT. This chain connects TRBV13 to TRBJ2-3; D unclear. The V gene's germline CDR1 is PRHDT and CDR2 FYEKMQ (reference sequence). The CDR3 length is 11 residues. The germline V and J ends were trimmed by 5 bases and 1 base, with 1 base remaining between them. Filled out from reference TRBV13 and TRBJ2-3, the complete variable domain reads AAGVIQSPRHLIKEKRETATLKCYPIPRHDTVYWYQQGPGQDPQFLISFYEKMQSDKGSIPDRFSAQQFSDYHSELNMSSLELGDSALYFCASSRTDTQYFGPGTRLTVL.

CDR3 nucleotides: TGTGCCAGCAGCCTCTTCATGTCAGAGACCCAGTACTTC. Translating gives CASSLFMSETQYF. The J gene is TRBJ2-5, the V gene TRBV5-6; D is uncertain. The CDR3 runs 13 residues. Germline CDR1 reads SGHDT; CDR2 reads YYEEEE. V was shortened by 4 bases and J by 4 bases, with 11 bases between the two germline ends.

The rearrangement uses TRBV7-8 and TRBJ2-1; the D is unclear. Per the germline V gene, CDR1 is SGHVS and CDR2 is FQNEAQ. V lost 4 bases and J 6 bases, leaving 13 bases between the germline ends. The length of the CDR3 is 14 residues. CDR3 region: CASSSHQWSNEQFF. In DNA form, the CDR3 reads TGTGCCAGCAGCTCGCATCAGTGGTCCAATGAGCAGTTCTTC.

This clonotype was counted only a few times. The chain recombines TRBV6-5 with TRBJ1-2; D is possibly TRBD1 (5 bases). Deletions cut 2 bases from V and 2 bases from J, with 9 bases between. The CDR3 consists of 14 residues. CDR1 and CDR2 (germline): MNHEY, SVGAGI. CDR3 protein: CASSYDSRNYGYTF. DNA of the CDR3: TGTGCCAGCAGTTACGACAGCAGGAACTATGGCTACACCTTC.

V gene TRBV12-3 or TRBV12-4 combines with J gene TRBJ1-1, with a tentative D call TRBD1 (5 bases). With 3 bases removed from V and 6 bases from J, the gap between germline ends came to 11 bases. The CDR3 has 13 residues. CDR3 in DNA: TGTGCCAGCAGTTTGGGGACCCCCCCTGAAGCTTTCTTT. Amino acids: CASSLGTPPEAFF.

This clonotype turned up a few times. CDR3 bases: TGTGCCACCACACTGACATTCGGTTCACCCCTCCACTTT. Amino acid sequence: CATTLTFGSPLHF. The chain recombines TRBV24-1 with TRBJ1-6, with unresolved D. Germline lookup yields CDR1 KGHDR and CDR2 SFDVKD. V was cut by 8 bases and J by 9 bases, with 13 bases left in between. This CDR3 region has 13 residues.

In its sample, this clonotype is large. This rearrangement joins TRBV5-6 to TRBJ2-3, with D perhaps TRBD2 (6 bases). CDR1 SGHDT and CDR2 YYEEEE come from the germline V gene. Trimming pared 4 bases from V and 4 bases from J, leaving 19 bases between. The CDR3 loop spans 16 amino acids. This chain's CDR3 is CASSPRRVEVADTQYF. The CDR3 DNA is TGTGCCAGCAGCCCTCGGAGGGTCGAGGTGGCAGATACGCAGTATTTT.

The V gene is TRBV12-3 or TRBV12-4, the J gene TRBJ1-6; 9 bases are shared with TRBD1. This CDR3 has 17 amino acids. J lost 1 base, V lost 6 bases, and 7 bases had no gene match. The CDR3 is CASRGQGSQSYNSPLHF. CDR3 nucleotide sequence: TGTGCCAGCAGAGGACAGGGGAGCCAGTCCTATAATTCACCCCTCCACTTT.

The CDR3 here is CAEWDRGLAANEKLFF. For the CDR3, the DNA is TGTGCCGAGTGGGACAGGGGGCTAGCAGCTAATGAAAAACTGTTTTTT. This chain uses TRBV28 with TRBJ1-4; 12 bases fit TRBD1. The CDR3 contains 16 residues. In germline, CDR1 is MDHEN, CDR2 SYDVKM. V lost 11 bases, J lost 3 bases, and 10 bases stayed unmatched.

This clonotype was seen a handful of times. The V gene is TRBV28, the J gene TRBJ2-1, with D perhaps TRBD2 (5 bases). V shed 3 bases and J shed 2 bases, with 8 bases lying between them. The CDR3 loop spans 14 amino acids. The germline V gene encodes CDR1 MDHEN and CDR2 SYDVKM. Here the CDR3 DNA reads TGTGCCAGCAGTTTTGGCGGGCCCTACAATGAGCAGTTCTTC. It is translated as CASSFGGPYNEQFF.

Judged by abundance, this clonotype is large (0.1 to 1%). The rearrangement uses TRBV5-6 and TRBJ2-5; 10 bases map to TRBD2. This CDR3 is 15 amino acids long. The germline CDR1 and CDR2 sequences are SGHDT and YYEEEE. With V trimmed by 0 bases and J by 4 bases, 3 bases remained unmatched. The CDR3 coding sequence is TGTGCCAGCAGCTTGGTGCTAGCGGGGGTAGAGACCCAGTACTTC. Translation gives CASSLVLAGVETQYF. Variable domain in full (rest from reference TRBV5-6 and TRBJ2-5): DAGVTQSPTHLIKTRGQQVTLRCSPKSGHDTVSWYQQALGQGPQFIFQYYEEEERQRGNFPDRFSGHQFPNYSSELNVNALLLGDSALYLCASSLVLAGVETQYFGPGTRLLVL.

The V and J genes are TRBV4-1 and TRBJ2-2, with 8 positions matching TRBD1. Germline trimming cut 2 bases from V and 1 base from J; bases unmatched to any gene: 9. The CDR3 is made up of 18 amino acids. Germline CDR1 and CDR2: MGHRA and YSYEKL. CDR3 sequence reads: CASSQRDRGAMNTGELFF. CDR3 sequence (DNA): TGCGCCAGCAGCCAAAGAGACAGGGGTGCTATGAACACCGGGGAGCTGTTTTTT.

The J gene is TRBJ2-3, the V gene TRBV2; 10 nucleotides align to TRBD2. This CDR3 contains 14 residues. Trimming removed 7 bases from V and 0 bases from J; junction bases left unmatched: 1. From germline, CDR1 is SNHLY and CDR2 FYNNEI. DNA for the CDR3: TGTGCCAGCACACTAGCGGGGAGCACAGATACGCAGTATTTT. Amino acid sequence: CASTLAGSTDTQYF.

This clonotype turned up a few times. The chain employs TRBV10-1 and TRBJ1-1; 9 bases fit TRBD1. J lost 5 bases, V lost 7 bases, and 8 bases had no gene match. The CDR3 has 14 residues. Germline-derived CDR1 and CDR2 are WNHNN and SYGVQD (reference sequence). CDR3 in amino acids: CASTDRGGKTEAFF. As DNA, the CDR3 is TGCGCCAGCACGGACAGGGGAGGCAAAACTGAAGCTTTCTTT.

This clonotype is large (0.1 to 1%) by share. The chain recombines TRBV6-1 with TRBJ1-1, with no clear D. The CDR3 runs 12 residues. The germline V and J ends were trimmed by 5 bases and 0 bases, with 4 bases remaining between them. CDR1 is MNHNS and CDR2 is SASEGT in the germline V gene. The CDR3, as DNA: TGTGCCAGCAGTACGTTGAACACTGAAGCTTTCTTT. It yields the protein CASSTLNTEAFF.